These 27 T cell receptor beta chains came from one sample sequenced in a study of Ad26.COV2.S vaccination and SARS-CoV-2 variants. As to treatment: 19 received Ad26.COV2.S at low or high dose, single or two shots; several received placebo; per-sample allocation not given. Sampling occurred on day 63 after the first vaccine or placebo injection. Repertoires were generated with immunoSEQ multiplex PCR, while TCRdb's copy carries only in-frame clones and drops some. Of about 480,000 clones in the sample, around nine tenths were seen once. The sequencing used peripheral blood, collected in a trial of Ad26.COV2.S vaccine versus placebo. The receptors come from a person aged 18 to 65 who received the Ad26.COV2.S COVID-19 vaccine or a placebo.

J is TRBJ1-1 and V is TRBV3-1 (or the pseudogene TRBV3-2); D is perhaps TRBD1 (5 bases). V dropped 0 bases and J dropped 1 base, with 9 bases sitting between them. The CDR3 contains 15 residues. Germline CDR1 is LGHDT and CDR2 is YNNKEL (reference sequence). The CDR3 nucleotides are TGTGCCAGCAGCCAAGATCGGGGACGGAACACTGAAGCTTTCTTT. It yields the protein CASSQDRGRNTEAFF.

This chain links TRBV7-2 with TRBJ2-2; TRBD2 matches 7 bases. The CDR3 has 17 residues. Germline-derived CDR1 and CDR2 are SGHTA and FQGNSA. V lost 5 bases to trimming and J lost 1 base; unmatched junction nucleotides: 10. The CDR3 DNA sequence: TGTGCCAGCAGCCCCGACCGACTAGCAGTGAACACCGGGGAGCTGTTTTTT. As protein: CASSPDRLAVNTGELFF.

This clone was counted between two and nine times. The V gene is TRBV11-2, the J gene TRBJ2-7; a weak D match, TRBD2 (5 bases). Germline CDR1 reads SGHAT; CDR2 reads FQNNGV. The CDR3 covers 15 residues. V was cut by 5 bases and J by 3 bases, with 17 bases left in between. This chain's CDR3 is CASSPTRSRGYEQYF. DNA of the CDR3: TGTGCCAGCAGCCCTACCCGGTCCCGGGGCTACGAGCAGTACTTC.

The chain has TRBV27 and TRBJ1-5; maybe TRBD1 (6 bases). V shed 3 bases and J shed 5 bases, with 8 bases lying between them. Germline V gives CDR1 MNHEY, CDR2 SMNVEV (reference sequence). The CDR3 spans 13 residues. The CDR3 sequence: CASSLQGHQPQHF. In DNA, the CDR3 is TGTGCCAGCAGTTTGCAGGGGCATCAGCCCCAGCATTTT.

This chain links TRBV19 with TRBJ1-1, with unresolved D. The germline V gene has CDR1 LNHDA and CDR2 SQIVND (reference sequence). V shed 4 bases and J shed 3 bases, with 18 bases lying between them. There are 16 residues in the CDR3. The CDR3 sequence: CASSTGSGPADTEAFF. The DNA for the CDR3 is TGTGCCAGTAGTACCGGATCAGGTCCAGCGGACACTGAAGCTTTCTTT. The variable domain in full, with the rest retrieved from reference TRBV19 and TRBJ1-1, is DGGITQSPKYLFRKEGQNVTLSCEQNLNHDAMYWYRQDPGQGLRLIYYSQIVNDFQKGDIAEGYSVSREKKESFPLTVTSAQKNPTAFYLCASSTGSGPADTEAFFGQGTRLTVV.

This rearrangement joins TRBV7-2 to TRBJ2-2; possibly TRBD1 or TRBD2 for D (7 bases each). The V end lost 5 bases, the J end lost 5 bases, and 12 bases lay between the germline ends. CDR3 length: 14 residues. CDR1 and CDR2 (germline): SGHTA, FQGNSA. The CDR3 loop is CASSQGGYTGELFF. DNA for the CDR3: TGTGCCAGCAGCCAGGGGGGGTATACCGGGGAGCTGTTTTTT.

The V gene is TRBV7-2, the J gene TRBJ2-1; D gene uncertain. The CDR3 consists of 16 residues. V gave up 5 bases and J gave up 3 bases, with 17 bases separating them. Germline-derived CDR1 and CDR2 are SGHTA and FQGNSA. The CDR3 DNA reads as TGTGCCAGCAGCCTCTCGTCTCTAATATTCTACAATGAGCAGTTCTTC. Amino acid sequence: CASSLSSLIFYNEQFF.

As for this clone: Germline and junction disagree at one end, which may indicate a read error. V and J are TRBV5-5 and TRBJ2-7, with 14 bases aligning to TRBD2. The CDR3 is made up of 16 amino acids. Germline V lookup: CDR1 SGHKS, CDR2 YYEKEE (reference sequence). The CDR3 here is CASSLAGTSGSLEKYF. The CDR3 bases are TGTGCCAGCAGCTTGGCGGGGACTAGCGGGAGTCTCGAGAAGTACTTC.

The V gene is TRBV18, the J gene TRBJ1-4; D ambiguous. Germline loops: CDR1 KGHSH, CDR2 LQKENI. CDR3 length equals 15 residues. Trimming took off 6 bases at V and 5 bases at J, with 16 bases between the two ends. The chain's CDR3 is CASSPEAGRNEKLFF. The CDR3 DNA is TGTGCCAGCTCCCCCGAAGCTGGGAGGAATGAAAAACTGTTTTTT. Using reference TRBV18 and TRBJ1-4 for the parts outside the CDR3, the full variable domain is NAGVMQNPRHLVRRRGQEARLRCSPMKGHSHVYWYRQLPEEGLKFMVYLQKENIIDESGMPKERFSAEFPKEGPSILRIQQVVRGDSAAYFCASSPEAGRNEKLFFGSGTQLSVL.

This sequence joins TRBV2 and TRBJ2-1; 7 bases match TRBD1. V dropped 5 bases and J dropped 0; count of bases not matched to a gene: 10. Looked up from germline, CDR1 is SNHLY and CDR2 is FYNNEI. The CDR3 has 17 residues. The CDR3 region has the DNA TGTGCCAGCAGTCGAGAGGGGGCTACCAGCTCCTACAATGAGCAGTTCTTC. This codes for CASSREGATSSYNEQFF.

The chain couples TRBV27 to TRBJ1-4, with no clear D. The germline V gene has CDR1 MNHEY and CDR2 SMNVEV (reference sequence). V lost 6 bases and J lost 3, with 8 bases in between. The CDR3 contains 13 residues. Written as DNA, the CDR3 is TGTGCCAGCAGCCCCTTGGCTAATGAAAAACTGTTTTTT. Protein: CASSPLANEKLFF.

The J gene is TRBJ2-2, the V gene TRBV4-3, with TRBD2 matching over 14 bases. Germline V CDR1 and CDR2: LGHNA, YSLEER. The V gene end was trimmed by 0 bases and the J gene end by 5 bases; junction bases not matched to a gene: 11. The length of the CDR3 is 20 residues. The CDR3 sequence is CASSQDGSGTSGSRTGELFF. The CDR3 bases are TGCGCCAGCAGCCAAGACGGCTCCGGGACTAGCGGGAGCAGGACCGGGGAGCTGTTTTTT.

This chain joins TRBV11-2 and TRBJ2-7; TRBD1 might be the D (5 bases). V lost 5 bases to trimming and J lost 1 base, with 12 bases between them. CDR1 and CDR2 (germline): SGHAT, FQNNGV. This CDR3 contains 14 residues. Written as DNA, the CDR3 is TGTGCCAGCAGCGCACGACAGCATTCCTACGAGCAGTACTTC. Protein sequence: CASSARQHSYEQYF.

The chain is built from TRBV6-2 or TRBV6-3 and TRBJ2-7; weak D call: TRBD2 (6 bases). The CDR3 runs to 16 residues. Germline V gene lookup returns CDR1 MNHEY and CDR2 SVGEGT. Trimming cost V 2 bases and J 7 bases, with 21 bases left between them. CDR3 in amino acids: CASSYPRGDSTSEQYF. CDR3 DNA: TGTGCCAGCAGTTACCCGAGAGGGGACTCTACGTCGGAGCAGTACTTC.

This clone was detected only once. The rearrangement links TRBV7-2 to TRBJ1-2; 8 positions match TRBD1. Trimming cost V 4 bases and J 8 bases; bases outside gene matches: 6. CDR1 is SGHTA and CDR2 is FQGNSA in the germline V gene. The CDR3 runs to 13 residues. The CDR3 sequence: CASSSWTGLGYTF. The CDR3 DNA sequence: TGTGCCAGCAGCTCCTGGACAGGGTTAGGCTACACCTTC.

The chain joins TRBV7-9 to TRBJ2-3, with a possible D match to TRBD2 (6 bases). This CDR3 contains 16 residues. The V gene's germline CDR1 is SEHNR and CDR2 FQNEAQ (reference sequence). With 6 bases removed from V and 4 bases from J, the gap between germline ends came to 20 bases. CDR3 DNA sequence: TGTGCCAGCAGTCAATGGGGGGTGAGGGCCCCAGATACGCAGTATTTT. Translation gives CASSQWGVRAPDTQYF.

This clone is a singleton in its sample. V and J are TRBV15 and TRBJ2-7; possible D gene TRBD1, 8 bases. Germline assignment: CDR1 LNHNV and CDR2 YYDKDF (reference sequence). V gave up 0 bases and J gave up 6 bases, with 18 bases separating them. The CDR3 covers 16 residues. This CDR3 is CATSRDRRTGRVEQYF. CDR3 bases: TGTGCCACCAGCAGAGATAGGCGGACAGGGAGGGTCGAGCAGTACTTC.

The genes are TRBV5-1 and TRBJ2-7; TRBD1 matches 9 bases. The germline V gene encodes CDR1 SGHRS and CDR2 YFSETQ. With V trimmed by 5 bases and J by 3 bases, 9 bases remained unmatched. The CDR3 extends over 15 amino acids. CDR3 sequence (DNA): TGCGCCAGCAGTTCGGGACAGGGATCGTTCTACGAGCAGTACTTC. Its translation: CASSSGQGSFYEQYF.

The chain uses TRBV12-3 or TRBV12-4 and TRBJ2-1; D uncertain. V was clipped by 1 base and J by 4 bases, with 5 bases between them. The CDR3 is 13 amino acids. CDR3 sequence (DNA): TGTGCCAGCAGTTTAGTCGAGTACAATGAGCAGTTCTTC. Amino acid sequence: CASSLVEYNEQFF.

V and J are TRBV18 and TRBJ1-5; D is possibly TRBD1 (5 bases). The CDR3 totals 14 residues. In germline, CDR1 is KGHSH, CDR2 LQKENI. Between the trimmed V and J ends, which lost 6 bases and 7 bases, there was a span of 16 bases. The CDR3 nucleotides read TGTGCCAGCTCTCAGGGAGGACAAAACCAGCCCCAGCATTTT. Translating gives CASSQGGQNQPQHF.

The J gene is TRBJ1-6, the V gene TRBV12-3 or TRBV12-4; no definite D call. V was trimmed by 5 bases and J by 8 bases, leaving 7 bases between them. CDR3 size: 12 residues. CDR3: CASSRTDSPLHF. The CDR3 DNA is TGTGCCAGCAGTAGGACGGATTCACCCCTCCACTTT.

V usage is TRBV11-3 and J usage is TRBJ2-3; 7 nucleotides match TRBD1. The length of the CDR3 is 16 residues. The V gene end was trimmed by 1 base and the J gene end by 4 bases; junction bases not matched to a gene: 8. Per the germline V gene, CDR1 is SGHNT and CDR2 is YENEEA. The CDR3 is CASSLGSGGWADTQYF. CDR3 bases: TGTGCCAGCAGCTTAGGATCAGGGGGATGGGCAGATACGCAGTATTTT.

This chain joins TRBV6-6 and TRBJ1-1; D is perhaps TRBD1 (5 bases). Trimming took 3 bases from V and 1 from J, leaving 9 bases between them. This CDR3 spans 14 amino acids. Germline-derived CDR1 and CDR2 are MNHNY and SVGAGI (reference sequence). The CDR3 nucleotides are TGTGCCAGCAGTTATCTCGGACAGAACACTGAAGCTTTCTTT. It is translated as CASSYLGQNTEAFF.

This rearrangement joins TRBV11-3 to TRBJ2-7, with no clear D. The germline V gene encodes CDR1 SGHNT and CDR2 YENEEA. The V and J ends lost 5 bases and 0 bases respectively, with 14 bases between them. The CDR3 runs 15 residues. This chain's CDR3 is CASSPGLRSSYEQYF. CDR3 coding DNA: TGTGCCAGCAGCCCAGGCCTTAGGAGCTCCTACGAGCAGTACTTC.

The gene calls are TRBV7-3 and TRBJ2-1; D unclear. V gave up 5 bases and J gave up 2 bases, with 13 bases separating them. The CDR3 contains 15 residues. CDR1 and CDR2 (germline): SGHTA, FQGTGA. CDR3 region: CASSDTPLAYNEQFF. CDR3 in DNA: TGTGCCAGCAGCGATACCCCCCTAGCCTACAATGAGCAGTTCTTC.

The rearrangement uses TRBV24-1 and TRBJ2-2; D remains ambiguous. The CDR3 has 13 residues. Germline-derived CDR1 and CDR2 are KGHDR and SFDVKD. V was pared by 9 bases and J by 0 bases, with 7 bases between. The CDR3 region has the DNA TGTGCCACCGGTACACCGAACACCGGGGAGCTGTTTTTT. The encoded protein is CATGTPNTGELFF.

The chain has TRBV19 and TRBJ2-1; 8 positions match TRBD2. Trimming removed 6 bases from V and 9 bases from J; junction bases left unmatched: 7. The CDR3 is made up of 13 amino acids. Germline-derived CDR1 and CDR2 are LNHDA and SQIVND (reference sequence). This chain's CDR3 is CASRQREISEQFF. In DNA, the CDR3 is TGTGCCAGTAGGCAGCGGGAGATCAGTGAGCAGTTCTTC. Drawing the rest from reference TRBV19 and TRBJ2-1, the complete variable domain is DGGITQSPKYLFRKEGQNVTLSCEQNLNHDAMYWYRQDPGQGLRLIYYSQIVNDFQKGDIAEGYSVSREKKESFPLTVTSAQKNPTAFYLCASRQREISEQFFGPGTRLTVL.